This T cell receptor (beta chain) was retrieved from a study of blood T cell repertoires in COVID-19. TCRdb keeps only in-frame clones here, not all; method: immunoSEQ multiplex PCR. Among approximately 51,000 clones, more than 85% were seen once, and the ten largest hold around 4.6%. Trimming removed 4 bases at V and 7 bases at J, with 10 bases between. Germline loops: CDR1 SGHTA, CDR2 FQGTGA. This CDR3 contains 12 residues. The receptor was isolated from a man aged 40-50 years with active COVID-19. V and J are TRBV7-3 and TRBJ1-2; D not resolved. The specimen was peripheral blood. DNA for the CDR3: TGTGCCAGCAGCTCCTCTAACGGTGGCTACACCTTC. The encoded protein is CASSSSNGGYTF. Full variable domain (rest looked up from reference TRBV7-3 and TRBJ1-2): GAGVSQTPSNKVTEKGKYVELRCDPISGHTALYWYRQSLGQGPEFLIYFQGTGAADDSGLPNDRFFAVRPEGSVSTLKIQRTERGDSAVYLCASSSSNGGYTFGSGTRLTVV.